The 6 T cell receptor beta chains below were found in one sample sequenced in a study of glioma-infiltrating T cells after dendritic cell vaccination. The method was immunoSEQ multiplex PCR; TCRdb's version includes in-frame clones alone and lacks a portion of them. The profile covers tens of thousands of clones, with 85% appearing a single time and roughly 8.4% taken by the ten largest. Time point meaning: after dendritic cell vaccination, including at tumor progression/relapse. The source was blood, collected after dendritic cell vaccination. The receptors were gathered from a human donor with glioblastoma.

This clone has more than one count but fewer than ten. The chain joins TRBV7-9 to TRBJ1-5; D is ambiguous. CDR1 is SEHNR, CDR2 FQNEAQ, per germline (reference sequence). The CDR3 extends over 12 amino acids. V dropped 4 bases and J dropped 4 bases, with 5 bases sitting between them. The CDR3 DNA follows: TGTGCCAGCAGCTCAGTGAATCAGCCCCAGCATTTT. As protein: CASSSVNQPQHF.

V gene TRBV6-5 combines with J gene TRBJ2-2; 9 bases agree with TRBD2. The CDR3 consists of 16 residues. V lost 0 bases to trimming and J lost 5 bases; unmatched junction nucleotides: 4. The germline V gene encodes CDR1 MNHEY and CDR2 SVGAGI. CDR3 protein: CASSYSTTSGTGELFF. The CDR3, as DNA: TGTGCCAGCAGTTACTCGACGACTAGCGGAACCGGGGAGCTGTTTTTT.

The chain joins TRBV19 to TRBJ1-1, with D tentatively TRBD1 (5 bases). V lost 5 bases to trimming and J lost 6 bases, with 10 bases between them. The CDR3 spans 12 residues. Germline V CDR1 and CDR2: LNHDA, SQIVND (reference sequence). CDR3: CASSQRQPEAFF. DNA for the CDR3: TGTGCCAGTAGTCAGAGACAGCCTGAAGCTTTCTTT.

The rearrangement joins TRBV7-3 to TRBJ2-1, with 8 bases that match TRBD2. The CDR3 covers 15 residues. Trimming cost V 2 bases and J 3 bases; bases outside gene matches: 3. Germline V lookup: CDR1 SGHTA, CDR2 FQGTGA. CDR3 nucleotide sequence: TGTGCCAGCAGCTTAGGTGGGACTAGCTACAATGAGCAGTTCTTC. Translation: CASSLGGTSYNEQFF.

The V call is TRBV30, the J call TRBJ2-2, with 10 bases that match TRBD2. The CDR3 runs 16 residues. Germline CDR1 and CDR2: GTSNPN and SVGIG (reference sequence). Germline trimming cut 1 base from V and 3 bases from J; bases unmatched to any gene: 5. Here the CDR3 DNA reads TGTGCCTGGAGTGCTCCAACTAGCGGGGACACCGGGGAGCTGTTTTTT. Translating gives CAWSAPTSGDTGELFF.

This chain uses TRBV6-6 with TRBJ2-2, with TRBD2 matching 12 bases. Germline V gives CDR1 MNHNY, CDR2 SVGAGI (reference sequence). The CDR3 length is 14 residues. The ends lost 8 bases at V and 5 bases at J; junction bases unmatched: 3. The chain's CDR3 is CASVGTSGTGELFF. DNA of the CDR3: TGTGCCAGCGTAGGGACTAGCGGGACCGGGGAGCTGTTTTTT.